One and the same sample provided the 15 T cell receptor beta chains below, sequenced in a study of radiotherapy plus CTLA-4 blockade in lung cancer. Data came from immunoSEQ multiplex PCR; TCRdb stores just in-frame clones and leaves some out. The data show about 40,000 clones, roughly 85% seen once. The sample here was peripheral blood, taken from a patient treated with radiotherapy plus ipilimumab. These receptor sequences come from a human donor with non-small cell lung cancer whose response to radiotherapy plus ipilimumab could not be evaluated.

J is TRBJ2-1 and V is TRBV19, with 9 bases identical to TRBD2. The junction had 10 bases not matched to a gene; V was cut back by 10 bases and J by 6 bases. Germline-derived CDR1 and CDR2 are LNHDA and SQIVND (reference sequence). The CDR3 spans 14 residues. CDR3 region: CATREGGGVNEQFF. CDR3 in DNA: TGTGCCACGCGGGAGGGCGGGGGGGTCAATGAGCAGTTCTTC.

This chain links TRBV5-4 with TRBJ2-7, with 8 bases aligning to TRBD1. The CDR3 length is 15 residues. Per the germline V gene, CDR1 is SGHNT and CDR2 is YYREEE (reference sequence). V trimming: 2 bases; J trimming: 1 base; junction bases outside the gene matches: 5. CDR3 in DNA: TGTGCCAGCAGCTTTGACAGGACAGGGTCCTACGAGCAGTACTTC. This translates into CASSFDRTGSYEQYF.

The V call is TRBV19, the J call TRBJ1-6, with D uncertain. The germline CDR1 and CDR2 sequences are LNHDA and SQIVND (reference sequence). V lost 0 bases and J 7 bases, leaving 10 bases between the germline ends. The CDR3 runs to 15 residues. CDR3 sequence reads: CASSIDLLGNSPLHF. CDR3 nucleotides: TGTGCCAGTAGTATAGATCTCCTCGGGAATTCACCCCTCCACTTT. The variable domain in full, completed from reference TRBV19 and TRBJ1-6, reads DGGITQSPKYLFRKEGQNVTLSCEQNLNHDAMYWYRQDPGQGLRLIYYSQIVNDFQKGDIAEGYSVSREKKESFPLTVTSAQKNPTAFYLCASSIDLLGNSPLHFGNGTRLTVT.

The CDR3 region has the DNA TGTGCAAGCTCCGAGACAAACTATGGCTACACCTTC. The encoded protein is CASSETNYGYTF. The V and J genes are TRBV7-8 and TRBJ1-2; no firm D call. From germline, CDR1 is SGHVS and CDR2 FQNEAQ. The CDR3 has 12 residues.

V usage is TRBV6-5 and J usage is TRBJ1-2; the D gene is possibly TRBD1 (6 bases). Germline-derived CDR1 and CDR2 are MNHEY and SVGAGI. The V and J ends lost 8 bases and 7 bases respectively, with 17 bases between them. The CDR3 length is 13 residues. This CDR3 is CASRGGGQGGYTF. The CDR3 DNA reads TGTGCCAGCCGAGGGGGGGGGCAAGGTGGCTACACCTTC.

The chain combines TRBV19 with TRBJ1-2; TRBD1 matches 7 bases. Germline V CDR1 and CDR2: LNHDA, SQIVND (reference sequence). The CDR3 is made up of 16 amino acids. J lost 5 bases, V lost 9 bases, and 18 bases had no gene match. CDR3 protein: CASSRDSGPGGYGYTF. The CDR3 nucleotides read TGTGCCAGCTCCCGGGACAGCGGGCCGGGTGGGTATGGCTACACCTTC.

The chain links TRBV4-1 to TRBJ2-6; D is ambiguous. The germline V gene has CDR1 MGHRA and CDR2 YSYEKL. Trimming pared 0 bases from V and 1 base from J, leaving 13 bases between. This CDR3 is built from 18 residues. CDR3: CASSQEEVFGSGANVLTF. For the CDR3, the DNA is TGCGCCAGCAGCCAAGAAGAGGTCTTCGGGTCTGGGGCCAACGTCCTGACTTTC.

This clone was observed a few times. This chain connects TRBV5-1 to TRBJ2-2; a weak D match, TRBD2 (6 bases). Trimming took 4 bases from V and 5 from J, leaving 12 bases between them. CDR1 is SGHRS, CDR2 YFSETQ, per germline. The CDR3 consists of 14 residues. The CDR3 coding sequence is TGCGCCAGCAGCGGGGACTCCCCAACCGGGGAGCTGTTTTTT. Its translation is CASSGDSPTGELFF.

This clone has more than one count but fewer than ten. This chain uses TRBV27 with TRBJ1-1; 7 nucleotides align to TRBD1. The CDR3 consists of 18 residues. Germline CDR1 reads MNHEY; CDR2 reads SMNVEV (reference sequence). Germline trimming cut 0 bases from V and 1 base from J; bases unmatched to any gene: 11. This CDR3 is CASSLSRLGRGRNTEAFF. CDR3 nucleotides: TGTGCCAGCAGTTTATCCCGACTGGGTAGGGGGCGGAACACTGAAGCTTTCTTT.

V gene TRBV4-2 combines with J gene TRBJ2-1; TRBD1 matches 10 bases. The V gene end was trimmed by 0 bases and the J gene end by 9 bases; junction bases not matched to a gene: 8. Germline loops: CDR1 LGHNA, CDR2 YNFKEQ. The CDR3 runs 16 residues. CDR3 nucleotides: TGTGCCAGCAGCCAAGATCAAGGACAGGGGGGAGGTGAGCAGTTCTTC. Translating it yields CASSQDQGQGGGEQFF.

The J gene is TRBJ1-2, the V gene TRBV7-2; the D gene is possibly TRBD1 (5 bases). CDR1 SGHTA and CDR2 FQGNSA come from the germline V gene. V was cut by 3 bases and J by 6 bases, with 14 bases left in between. CDR3 size: 14 residues. CDR3 loop: CASSFRGFGDGYTF. In DNA form, the CDR3 reads TGTGCCAGCAGCTTTCGGGGGTTCGGTGATGGCTACACCTTC.

The chain recombines TRBV2 with TRBJ1-4, with D possibly being TRBD1 (6 bases). This CDR3 has 16 residues. In germline, CDR1 is SNHLY, CDR2 FYNNEI. Between the trimmed V and J ends, which lost 0 bases and 4 bases, there was a span of 12 bases. The CDR3 coding sequence is TGTGCCAGCAGTGAAGCGCGACAGGCATATAATGAAAAACTGTTTTTT. Translated: CASSEARQAYNEKLFF.

The rearrangement uses TRBV29-1 and TRBJ2-5, with TRBD1 as a possible D gene (5 bases). V lost 2 bases and J 1 base, leaving 5 bases between the germline ends. The CDR3 spans 12 residues. Germline V CDR1 and CDR2: SQVTM, ANQGSEA. The CDR3 protein is CSVEQGQETQYF. The CDR3 bases are TGCAGCGTTGAACAGGGCCAAGAGACCCAGTACTTC.

The chain carries TRBV10-1 and TRBJ2-3, with TRBD2 identical over 9 bases. The CDR3 loop spans 13 amino acids. Germline values: CDR1 WNHNN, CDR2 SYGVQD (reference sequence). CDR3 bases: TGCGTGTCGGCGGGAGGGCGGGGAGATACGCAGTATTTT. Translating gives CVSAGGRGDTQYF.

This clone was picked up one time. The chain links TRBV5-4 to TRBJ2-5; D is ambiguous. The J call is in doubt because the DNA end fits TRBJ2-7 better. The germline gives CDR1 SGHNT, CDR2 YYREEE (reference sequence). The CDR3 spans 13 residues. The CDR3 reads CASSLDLSYEQYF. CDR3 nucleotides: TGTGCCAGCAGCTTGGATCTCTCCTACGAGCAGTACTTC.